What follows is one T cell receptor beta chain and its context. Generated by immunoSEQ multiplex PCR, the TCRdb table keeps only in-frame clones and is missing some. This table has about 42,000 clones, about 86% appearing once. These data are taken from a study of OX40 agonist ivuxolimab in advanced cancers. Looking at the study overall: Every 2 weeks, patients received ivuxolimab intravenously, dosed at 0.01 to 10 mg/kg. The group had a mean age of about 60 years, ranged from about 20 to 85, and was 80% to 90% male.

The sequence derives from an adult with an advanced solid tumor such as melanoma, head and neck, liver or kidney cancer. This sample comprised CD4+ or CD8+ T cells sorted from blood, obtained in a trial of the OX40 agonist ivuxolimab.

CDR3 sequence reads: CASRVVETQYF. The CDR3, as DNA: TGTGCCAGCAGGGTCGTGGAGACCCAGTACTTC. V is TRBV2 and J is TRBJ2-5; D remains unclear. This CDR3 contains 11 residues. The germline V and J ends were trimmed by 6 bases and 5 bases, with 7 bases remaining between them. Per the germline V gene, CDR1 is SNHLY and CDR2 is FYNNEI.